The entry below gives a single TCR beta chain sequence along with its context. This sample is drawn from a study of blood T cell repertoires in COVID-19. Germline loops: CDR1 SGHKS, CDR2 YYEKEE (reference sequence). Trimming removed 4 bases at V and 2 bases at J, with 7 bases between. CDR3 size: 13 residues. Assay used: immunoSEQ multiplex PCR; TCRdb lists only in-frame clones, some missing. The sample has about 200,000 clones, around 80% seen once. The chain combines TRBV5-5 with TRBJ1-3; the D is unclear. This clonotype was obtained from a woman in her 70s with acute or convalescent COVID-19. Sample: peripheral blood. The CDR3 loop is CASSQMPGNTIYF. CDR3 bases: TGTGCCAGCAGCCAGATGCCTGGAAACACCATATATTTT. Looking up the rest from reference TRBV5-5 and TRBJ1-3 gives the full variable domain: DAGVTQSPTHLIKTRGQQVTLRCSPISGHKSVSWYQQVLGQGPQFIFQYYEKEERGRGNFPDRFSARQFPNYSSELNVNALLLGDSALYLCASSQMPGNTIYFGEGSWLTVV.